These 11 T cell receptor beta chains share one sample of origin, sequenced in a study of T cell responses to AZD1222 COVID-19 vaccine. Using immunoSEQ multiplex PCR, the repertoire was profiled, and TCRdb retains in-frame clones only, with some absent. In the table there are 200,000 or so clones, approximately 95% of which are singletons. The input for sequencing was peripheral blood, taken 28 days after the second AZD1222 dose. These receptors all come from an adult who received the AZD1222 COVID-19 vaccine.

The CDR3 bases are TGTGCCAGCAGTTCGTCACAAGACAATGAGCAGTTCTTC. This translates into CASSSSQDNEQFF. The chain couples TRBV28 to TRBJ2-1; D gene uncertain. CDR1 MDHEN and CDR2 SYDVKM come from the germline V gene. Trimming left V 4 bases short and J 5 bases short, with 9 bases between. CDR3 length equals 13 residues.

The J gene is TRBJ1-2, the V gene TRBV2, with D uncertain. Germline V CDR1 and CDR2: SNHLY, FYNNEI. V was shortened by 6 bases and J by 1 base, with 9 bases between the two germline ends. This CDR3 is built from 13 residues. DNA for the CDR3: TGTGCCAGCAGACGGACTGATAACTATGGCTACACCTTC. This translates into CASRRTDNYGYTF. Using reference TRBV2 and TRBJ1-2 for the parts outside the CDR3, the full variable domain is EPEVTQTPSHQVTQMGQEVILRCVPISNHLYFYWYRQILGQKVEFLVSFYNNEISEKSEIFDDQFSVERPDGSNFTLKIRSTKLEDSAMYFCASRRTDNYGYTFGSGTRLTVV.

The rearrangement links TRBV2 to TRBJ1-4; no clear D gene. Germline V gene sequence: CDR1 SNHLY, CDR2 FYNNEI. V was trimmed by 4 bases and J by 0 bases, leaving 3 bases between them. CDR3 length: 13 amino acids. CDR3 protein: CASSGATNEKLFF. CDR3 DNA: TGTGCCAGCAGTGGAGCAACTAATGAAAAACTGTTTTTT.

The chain combines TRBV28 with TRBJ1-5; 7 nucleotides agree with TRBD1. This CDR3 contains 15 residues. The germline V gene has CDR1 MDHEN and CDR2 SYDVKM. V shed 6 bases and J 3 bases; nucleotides not matched to a gene: 8. The CDR3 DNA follows: TGTGCCAGCAGCTCACGGACAGGACTCAATCAGCCCCAGCATTTT. Translating gives CASSSRTGLNQPQHF.

CDR3 sequence reads: CASSQEEQNVYGYTF. CDR3 sequence (DNA): TGCGCCAGCAGCCAAGAGGAACAGAATGTCTATGGCTACACCTTC. The chain recombines TRBV4-1 with TRBJ1-2; no clear D gene. Germline V lookup: CDR1 MGHRA, CDR2 YSYEKL. This CDR3 contains 15 residues. Trimming stripped 0 bases from V and 4 bases from J, with 12 bases between.

This chain uses TRBV7-9 with TRBJ2-1; 15 positions agree with TRBD2. The germline V gene encodes CDR1 SEHNR and CDR2 FQNEAQ (reference sequence). V was pared by 5 bases and J by 4 bases, with 0 bases of the junction left unmatched. The CDR3 is 15 amino acids. CDR3 sequence reads: CASSGTSGGYNEQFF. CDR3 nucleotides: TGTGCCAGCAGCGGGACTAGCGGGGGGTACAATGAGCAGTTCTTC.

The chain couples TRBV6-5 to TRBJ1-1; D might be TRBD1 (5 bases). Between the trimmed V and J ends, which lost 2 bases and 7 bases, there was a span of 11 bases. The CDR3 loop spans 13 amino acids. In germline, CDR1 is MNHEY, CDR2 SVGAGI. CDR3 in DNA: TGTGCCAGCAGTTACAGGGGAGGTGGTGAAGCTTTCTTT. Residues: CASSYRGGGEAFF.

V usage is TRBV10-3 and J usage is TRBJ1-3; TRBD1 aligns across 11 bases. J lost 5 bases, V lost 2 bases, and 2 bases had no gene match. The CDR3 consists of 15 residues. The germline V gene encodes CDR1 ENHRY and CDR2 SYGVKD. CDR3 coding DNA: TGTGCCATCAGTGAGGGACAGGGGGCGCGAAACACCATATATTTT. Translated, it gives CAISEGQGARNTIYF.

The rearrangement uses TRBV2 and TRBJ1-1; D remains ambiguous. The V end was cut by 3 bases, the J end by 8 bases, with 13 bases between. The CDR3 is made up of 13 amino acids. Germline V gene sequence: CDR1 SNHLY, CDR2 FYNNEI. CDR3 loop: CASSEIQTSEAFF. The DNA for the CDR3 is TGTGCCAGCAGTGAGATACAAACGTCAGAAGCTTTCTTT. Full variable domain (outside the CDR3, taken from reference TRBV2 and TRBJ1-1): EPEVTQTPSHQVTQMGQEVILRCVPISNHLYFYWYRQILGQKVEFLVSFYNNEISEKSEIFDDQFSVERPDGSNFTLKIRSTKLEDSAMYFCASSEIQTSEAFFGQGTRLTVV.

The chain is built from TRBV28 and TRBJ2-7, with 10 nucleotides matching TRBD1. Germline V gene sequence: CDR1 MDHEN, CDR2 SYDVKM. Trimming cost V 6 bases and J 2 bases; bases outside gene matches: 4. The CDR3 runs to 14 residues. CDR3 DNA sequence: TGTGCCAGCAGGCACGGGACAGGGGCCTACGAGCAGTACTTC. Translation: CASRHGTGAYEQYF.

The chain combines TRBV5-3 with TRBJ1-2, with unresolved D. TRBV5-3 counts as an open reading frame of uncertain function. The CDR3 is made up of 12 amino acids. Trimming shortened V by 6 bases and J by 3 bases, and 9 bases separated the two germline ends. The DNA for the CDR3 is TGTGCCAGAAAACGCTGGGACTATGGCTACACCTTC. Translation gives CARKRWDYGYTF.